The clone carrying this T cell receptor beta chain occurred a few times. Antigen specificity is unknown. The entry originates in a study of T cells in Graves' hyperthyroidism and ophthalmopathy. Study-level findings and limits: Blood also held most thyroid clonotypes expanded beyond 0.001. A model using 13 V-J features told ophthalmopathy apart from stable hyperthyroidism.

Lactation, pregnancy, other autoimmune disease or uncontrolled infection excluded patients. The TCR beta CDR3 regions underwent amplification using RNA transcripts as the source. RT-PCR in the first round (using the HTBI primer set) targeted the TCR CDR3. TCRdb reprocessed the multiplex PCR reads via MiXCR and lists one record per CDR3 protein. The data hold hundreds of thousands of distinct CDR3 sequences, with about 45% observed a single time. Sequencing was performed on peripheral blood or thyroid tissue (not recorded which). The sequence was collected from an adult man with Graves' disease, either hyperthyroidism or ophthalmopathy (not recorded which).

The CDR3 nucleotides read TGCGCCAGCAGCAAGGGACTAGCTACGGCCGAGCAGTACTTC. Translated: CASSKGLATAEQYF. V is TRBV5-1 and J is TRBJ2-7; 9 bases are shared with TRBD2. Looked up from germline, CDR1 is SGHRS and CDR2 is YFSETQ. The CDR3 extends over 14 amino acids. Losses at the gene ends were 4 bases for V and 6 bases for J; bases not matched to a gene: 8.